Presented here are 20 T cell receptor beta chains from one specimen sequenced in a study of cytomegalovirus exposure and HLA in healthy donors. The primer mix had 60 Vbeta and 13 Jbeta primers. The assay was immunoSEQ multiplex PCR, and TCRdb's table has in-frame clones only and misses some. The sample consists of 180,000 or so clones, 60% to 85% of them appearing once. Sequencing input: PBMCs. These receptor sequences come from a man aged 18 to 29 in good health and CMV-seronegative.

The sample holds a few counts of this clone. CDR3 sequence (DNA): TGCAGCGTTGGGGACAACCCCGGCAATCAGCCCCAGCATTTT. It is translated as CSVGDNPGNQPQHF. The chain has TRBV29-1 and TRBJ1-5; D may be TRBD1 (6 bases). The CDR3 consists of 14 residues. V was clipped by 4 bases and J by 2 bases, with 12 bases between them. From germline, CDR1 is SQVTM and CDR2 ANQGSEA.

The rearrangement links TRBV18 to TRBJ2-5; TRBD2 agrees at 15 bases. In germline, CDR1 is KGHSH, CDR2 LQKENI. The ends lost 3 bases at V and 5 bases at J; junction bases unmatched: 4. The CDR3 length is 16 residues. The CDR3 protein is CASSPWTSGGAETQYF. The CDR3 nucleotides are TGTGCCAGCTCACCTTGGACTAGCGGGGGGGCTGAGACCCAGTACTTC.

The V gene is TRBV28, the J gene TRBJ1-2; D ambiguous. V lost 3 bases, J lost 6 bases, and 17 bases lay in between. The V gene's germline CDR1 is MDHEN and CDR2 SYDVKM. CDR3 length: 15 residues. As DNA, the CDR3 is TGTGCCAGCAGTTTCCGAAGTGCACCCAGCGATGGCTACACCTTC. It is translated as CASSFRSAPSDGYTF.

This chain uses TRBV6-1 with TRBJ2-7; the match to TRBD1 covers 7 bases. CDR1 and CDR2 from the germline V gene are MNHNS and SASEGT. The CDR3 consists of 15 residues. J was trimmed by 0 bases and V by 4 bases; bases with no gene match: 6. Here the CDR3 DNA reads TGTGCCAGCAGTGTGAACAGGGGTTCCTCCTACGAGCAGTACTTC. It translates to CASSVNRGSSYEQYF.

J is TRBJ1-5 and V is TRBV5-8; D is perhaps TRBD1 (6 bases). This CDR3 is 16 amino acids long. CDR1 is SGHTS, CDR2 YDEGEE, per germline. Trimming pared 6 bases from V and 7 bases from J, leaving 23 bases between. The CDR3 DNA reads TGTGCCAGCACCCTACAGGGACCGATAGGCCTACAGCCCCAGCATTTT. Translated: CASTLQGPIGLQPQHF.

This clone was seen a handful of times. The rearrangement links TRBV4-2 to TRBJ2-3, with TRBD2 identical over 7 bases. This CDR3 is 15 amino acids long. J was trimmed by 2 bases and V by 10 bases; bases with no gene match: 12. The germline gives CDR1 LGHNA, CDR2 YNFKEQ. CDR3 in DNA: TGTGCCATCTCATCTGGGGGGGATTCCACAGATACGCAGTATTTT. Protein sequence: CAISSGGDSTDTQYF.

The chain uses TRBV2 and TRBJ2-1; weak D call: TRBD2 (5 bases). The CDR3 covers 13 residues. With 1 base removed from V and 8 bases from J, the gap between germline ends came to 9 bases. The germline gives CDR1 SNHLY, CDR2 FYNNEI. CDR3 DNA sequence: TGTGCCAGCAGTGAAGTTCGAGGGCATGAGCAGTTCTTC. Protein sequence: CASSEVRGHEQFF.

This clone was detected only once. The CDR3: CASSPGTSSYEQYF. CDR3 bases: TGTGCCAGCAGCCCGGGGACTTCTTCCTACGAGCAGTACTTC. V is TRBV7-3 and J is TRBJ2-7; perhaps TRBD2 as D (6 bases). The CDR3 is 14 residues long. Germline V lookup: CDR1 SGHTA, CDR2 FQGTGA. Trimming stripped 5 bases from V and 1 base from J, with 12 bases between.

This clone was detected a few times. J is TRBJ1-2 and V is TRBV4-1; D possibly corresponds to TRBD1 (6 bases). V lost 0 bases and J 6 bases, leaving 17 bases between the germline ends. CDR1 and CDR2 (germline): MGHRA, YSYEKL. The CDR3 consists of 16 residues. The CDR3 bases are TGCGCCAGCAGCCAAGATCCGTTTGGGGGGGCGGATGGCTACACCTTC. Residues: CASSQDPFGGADGYTF.

This sequence joins TRBV27 and TRBJ2-7, with D possibly being TRBD1 (6 bases). V was trimmed by 5 bases and J by 3 bases, leaving 17 bases between them. The CDR3 contains 15 residues. The germline CDR1 and CDR2 sequences are MNHEY and SMNVEV (reference sequence). The CDR3 here is CASSLIGTLLYEQYF. The DNA of the CDR3 is TGTGCCAGCAGTCTTATCGGGACATTACTCTACGAGCAGTACTTC.

This rearrangement joins TRBV14 to TRBJ2-4; D remains ambiguous. The CDR3 has 12 residues. Germline CDR1 is SGHDN and CDR2 is FVKESK. Trimming left V 0 bases short and J 9 bases short, with 6 bases between. This CDR3 reads CASSQDWSIQYF. The CDR3 nucleotides read TGTGCCAGCAGCCAAGACTGGAGCATTCAGTACTTC.

This rearrangement joins TRBV9 to TRBJ1-3; a possible D gene is TRBD1 (5 bases). CDR3 size: 16 residues. With 3 bases removed from V and 2 bases from J, the gap between germline ends came to 15 bases. Germline V CDR1 and CDR2: SGDLS, YYNGEE. In DNA, the CDR3 is TGTGCCAGCAGCGATGGGGGGGGGAACGCTGGAAACACCATATATTTT. Its protein product is CASSDGGGNAGNTIYF.

Here the CDR3 reads CASSFPLSGREGYNEQFF. The CDR3 region has the DNA TGTGCCAGCAGCTTCCCCCTTAGCGGGAGGGAGGGATACAATGAGCAGTTCTTC. This rearrangement joins TRBV11-2 to TRBJ2-1, with 11 bases fitting TRBD2. J was trimmed by 4 bases and V by 3 bases; bases with no gene match: 11. The V gene's germline CDR1 is SGHAT and CDR2 FQNNGV. The CDR3 has 18 amino acids.

The chain carries TRBV5-6 and TRBJ1-4; D might be TRBD1 (6 bases). Germline V CDR1 and CDR2: SGHDT, YYEEEE. The ends were cut back, 0 bases at V and 1 base at J, with 7 bases in the middle. The CDR3 spans 15 residues. The CDR3 region has the DNA TGTGCCAGCAGCTTGGCGGGACAAACTAATGAAAAACTGTTTTTT. It codes for CASSLAGQTNEKLFF. The complete variable domain, with remaining parts taken from reference TRBV5-6 and TRBJ1-4, reads DAGVTQSPTHLIKTRGQQVTLRCSPKSGHDTVSWYQQALGQGPQFIFQYYEEEERQRGNFPDRFSGHQFPNYSSELNVNALLLGDSALYLCASSLAGQTNEKLFFGSGTQLSVL.

The V and J genes are TRBV4-2 and TRBJ2-7; a possible D gene is TRBD1 (6 bases). V lost 1 base to trimming and J lost 4 bases, with 11 bases between them. From germline, CDR1 is LGHNA and CDR2 YNFKEQ. This CDR3 comprises 14 residues. The CDR3 protein is CASSQVDSGYEQYF. The CDR3 coding sequence is TGTGCCAGCAGCCAAGTGGACAGCGGATACGAGCAGTACTTC.

This clone showed up just a few times. The V gene is TRBV27, the J gene TRBJ2-1; D ambiguous. Germline assignment: CDR1 MNHEY and CDR2 SMNVEV (reference sequence). There are 14 residues in the CDR3. The V end lost 5 bases, the J end lost 7 bases, and 15 bases lay between the germline ends. The CDR3 loop is CASSRSLVLNEQFF. The DNA for the CDR3 is TGTGCCAGCAGTCGATCTCTAGTGCTGAATGAGCAGTTCTTC.

The CDR3 DNA is TGTGCCTGGAGGTCCCCCCTGGCATCGGGCTACACCTTC. Protein product: CAWRSPLASGYTF. V is TRBV30 and J is TRBJ1-2; D not certain. Germline lookup yields CDR1 GTSNPN and CDR2 SVGIG (reference sequence). The length of the CDR3 is 13 residues. Trimming took off 3 bases at V and 8 bases at J, with 16 bases between the two ends. Combining the CDR3 with reference TRBV30 and TRBJ1-2 gives the whole variable domain SQTIHQWPATLVQPVGSPLSLECTVEGTSNPNLYWYRQAAGRGLQLLFYSVGIGQISSEVPQNLSASRPQDRQFILSSKKLLLSDSGFYLCAWRSPLASGYTFGSGTRLTVV.

The gene calls are TRBV27 and TRBJ2-5; 8 nucleotides align to TRBD1. The CDR3 has 12 residues. J lost 5 bases, V lost 6 bases, and 2 bases had no gene match. CDR1 MNHEY and CDR2 SMNVEV come from the germline V gene (reference sequence). In nucleotides, the CDR3 is TGTGCCAGCAGAACAGGGGGGGAGACCCAGTACTTC. Its protein product is CASRTGGETQYF.

The chain links TRBV7-8 to TRBJ1-1; a weak D match, TRBD1 (5 bases). This CDR3 is 14 amino acids long. V gave up 3 bases and J gave up 0 bases, with 8 bases separating them. Germline lookup yields CDR1 SGHVS and CDR2 FQNEAQ. CDR3 sequence: CASSLMTVNTEAFF. In DNA form, the CDR3 reads TGTGCCAGCAGCTTGATGACAGTGAACACTGAAGCTTTCTTT.

The chain uses TRBV27 and TRBJ2-2; 7 bases are a match to TRBD1. Trimming took 6 bases from V and 3 from J; bases not matched to a gene: 10. Germline CDR1 reads MNHEY; CDR2 reads SMNVEV (reference sequence). The CDR3 spans 16 residues. The CDR3 is CASRTQGVRDTGELFF. The CDR3 nucleotides read TGTGCCAGCAGGACTCAGGGGGTTAGGGACACCGGGGAGCTGTTTTTT.